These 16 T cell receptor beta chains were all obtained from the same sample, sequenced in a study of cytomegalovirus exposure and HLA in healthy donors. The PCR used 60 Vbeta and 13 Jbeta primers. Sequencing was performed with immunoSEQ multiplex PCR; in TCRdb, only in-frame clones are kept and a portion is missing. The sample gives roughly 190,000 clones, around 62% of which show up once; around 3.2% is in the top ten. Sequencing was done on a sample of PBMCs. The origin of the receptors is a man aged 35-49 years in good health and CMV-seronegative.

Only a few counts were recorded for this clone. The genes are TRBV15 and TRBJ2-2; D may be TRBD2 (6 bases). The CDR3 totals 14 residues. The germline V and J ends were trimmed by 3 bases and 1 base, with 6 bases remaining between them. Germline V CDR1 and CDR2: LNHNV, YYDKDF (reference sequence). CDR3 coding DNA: TGTGCCACCAGCAGCGGGGGGAACACCGGGGAGCTGTTTTTT. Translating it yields CATSSGGNTGELFF.

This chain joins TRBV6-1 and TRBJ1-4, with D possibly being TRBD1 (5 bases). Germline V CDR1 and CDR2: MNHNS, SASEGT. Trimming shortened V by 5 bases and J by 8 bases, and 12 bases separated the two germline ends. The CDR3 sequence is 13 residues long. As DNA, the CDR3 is TGTGCCAGCAGTCCCCTAAGGGGAGAAAAACTGTTTTTT. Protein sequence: CASSPLRGEKLFF.

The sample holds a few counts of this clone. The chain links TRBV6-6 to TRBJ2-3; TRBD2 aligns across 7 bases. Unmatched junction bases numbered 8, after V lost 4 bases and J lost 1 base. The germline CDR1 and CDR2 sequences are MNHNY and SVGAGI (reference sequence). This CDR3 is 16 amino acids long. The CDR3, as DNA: TGTGCCAGCAGTTCCGGGACTACACTAGGCACAGATACGCAGTATTTT. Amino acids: CASSSGTTLGTDTQYF.

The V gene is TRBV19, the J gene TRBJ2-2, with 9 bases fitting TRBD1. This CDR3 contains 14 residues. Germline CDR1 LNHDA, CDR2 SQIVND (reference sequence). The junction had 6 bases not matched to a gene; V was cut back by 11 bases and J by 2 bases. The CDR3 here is CASGQGFNTGELFF. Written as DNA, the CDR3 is TGTGCCTCGGGACAGGGCTTTAACACCGGGGAGCTGTTTTTT. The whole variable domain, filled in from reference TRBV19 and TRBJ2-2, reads DGGITQSPKYLFRKEGQNVTLSCEQNLNHDAMYWYRQDPGQGLRLIYYSQIVNDFQKGDIAEGYSVSREKKESFPLTVTSAQKNPTAFYLCASGQGFNTGELFFGEGSRLTVL.

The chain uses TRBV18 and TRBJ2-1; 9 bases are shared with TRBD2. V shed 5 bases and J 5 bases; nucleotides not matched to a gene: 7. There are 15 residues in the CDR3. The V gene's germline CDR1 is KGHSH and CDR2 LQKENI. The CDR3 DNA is TGTGCCAGCTCAACGCGGGGGGGCAACGACAATGAGCAGTTCTTC. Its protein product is CASSTRGGNDNEQFF.

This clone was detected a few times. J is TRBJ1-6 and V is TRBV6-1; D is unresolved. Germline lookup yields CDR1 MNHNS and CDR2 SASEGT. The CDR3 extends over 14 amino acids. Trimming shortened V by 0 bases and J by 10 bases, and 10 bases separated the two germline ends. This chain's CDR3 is CASSEARTISPLHF. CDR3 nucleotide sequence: TGTGCCAGCAGTGAAGCGCGTACCATATCACCCCTCCACTTT.

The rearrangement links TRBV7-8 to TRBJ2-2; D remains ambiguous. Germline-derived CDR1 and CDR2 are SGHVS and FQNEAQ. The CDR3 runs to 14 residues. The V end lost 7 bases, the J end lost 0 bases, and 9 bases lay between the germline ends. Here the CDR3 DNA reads TGTGCCAGCACCCAGACACCGAACACCGGGGAGCTGTTTTTT. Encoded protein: CASTQTPNTGELFF.

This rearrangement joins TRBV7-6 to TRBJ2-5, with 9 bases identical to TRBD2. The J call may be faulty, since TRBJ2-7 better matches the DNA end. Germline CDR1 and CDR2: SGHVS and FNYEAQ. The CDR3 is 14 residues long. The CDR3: CASSPTSGSTEQYF. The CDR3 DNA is TGTGCCAGCAGCCCGACTAGCGGCAGCACCGAGCAGTACTTC.

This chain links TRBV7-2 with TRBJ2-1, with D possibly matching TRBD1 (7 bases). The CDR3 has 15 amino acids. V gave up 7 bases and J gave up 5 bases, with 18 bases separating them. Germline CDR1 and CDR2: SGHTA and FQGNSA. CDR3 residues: CASNQGGNSHNEQFF. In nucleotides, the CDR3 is TGTGCCAGCAACCAGGGGGGCAATTCCCACAATGAGCAGTTCTTC.

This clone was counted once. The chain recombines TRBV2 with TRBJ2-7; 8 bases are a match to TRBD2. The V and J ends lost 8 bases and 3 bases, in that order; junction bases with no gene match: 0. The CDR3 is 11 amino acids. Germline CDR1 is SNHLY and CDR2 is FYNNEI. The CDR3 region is CASGTSYEQYF. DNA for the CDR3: TGTGCCAGCGGGACTAGCTACGAGCAGTACTTC.

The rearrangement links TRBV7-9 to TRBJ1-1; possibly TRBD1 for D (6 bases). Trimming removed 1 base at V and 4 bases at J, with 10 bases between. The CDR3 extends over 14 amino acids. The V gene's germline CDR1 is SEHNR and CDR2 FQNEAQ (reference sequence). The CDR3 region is CASSLGGLGTEAFF. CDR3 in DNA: TGTGCCAGCAGCTTAGGGGGGCTGGGCACTGAAGCTTTCTTT.

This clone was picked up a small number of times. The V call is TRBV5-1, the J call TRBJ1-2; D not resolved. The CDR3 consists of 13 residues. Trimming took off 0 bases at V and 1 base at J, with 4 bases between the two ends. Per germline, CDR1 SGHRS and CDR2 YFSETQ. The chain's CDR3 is CASSLDSNYGYTF. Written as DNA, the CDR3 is TGCGCCAGCAGCTTGGACAGTAACTATGGCTACACCTTC. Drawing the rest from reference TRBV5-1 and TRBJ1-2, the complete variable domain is KAGVTQTPRYLIKTRGQQVTLSCSPISGHRSVSWYQQTPGQGLQFLFEYFSETQRNKGNFPGRFSGRQFSNSRSEMNVSTLELGDSALYLCASSLDSNYGYTFGSGTRLTVV.

The CDR3 spells CASSLEQVYEQYF. CDR3 nucleotide sequence: TGCGCCAGCAGCTTGGAACAGGTTTACGAGCAGTACTTC. The chain employs TRBV5-1 and TRBJ2-7; D might be TRBD1 (5 bases). The CDR3 sequence is 13 residues long. CDR1 is SGHRS, CDR2 YFSETQ, per germline. V gave up 0 bases and J gave up 4 bases, with 8 bases separating them.

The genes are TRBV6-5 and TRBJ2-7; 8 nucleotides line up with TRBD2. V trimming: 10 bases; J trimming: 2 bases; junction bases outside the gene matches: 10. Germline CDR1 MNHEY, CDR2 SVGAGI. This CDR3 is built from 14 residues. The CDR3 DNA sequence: TGTGCCACCAGAGGGGCTAGCGGGCCCTACGAGCAGTACTTC. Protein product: CATRGASGPYEQYF.

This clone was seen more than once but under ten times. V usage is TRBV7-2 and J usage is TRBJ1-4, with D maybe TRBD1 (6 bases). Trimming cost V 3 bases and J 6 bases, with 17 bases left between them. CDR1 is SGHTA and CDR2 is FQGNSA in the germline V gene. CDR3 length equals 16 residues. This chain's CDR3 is CASSFLYGDRHEKLFF. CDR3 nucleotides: TGTGCCAGCAGCTTTCTGTACGGAGACAGGCATGAAAAACTGTTTTTT.

The CDR3: CASSLPGSDGYTF. CDR3 sequence (DNA): TGCGCCAGCAGCTTGCCAGGGTCGGATGGCTACACCTTC. The chain joins TRBV5-1 to TRBJ1-2, with a possible D match to TRBD1 (5 bases). Germline-derived CDR1 and CDR2 are SGHRS and YFSETQ. This CDR3 spans 13 amino acids. Trimming left V 1 base short and J 6 bases short, with 10 bases between. The full variable domain, in which reference TRBV5-1 and TRBJ1-2 provide the parts outside the CDR3, is KAGVTQTPRYLIKTRGQQVTLSCSPISGHRSVSWYQQTPGQGLQFLFEYFSETQRNKGNFPGRFSGRQFSNSRSEMNVSTLELGDSALYLCASSLPGSDGYTFGSGTRLTVV.